Listed here are 17 T cell receptor beta chains from one sample, sequenced in a study of T cell responses to AZD1222 COVID-19 vaccine. TCRdb keeps only in-frame clones here, not all; method: immunoSEQ multiplex PCR. Among 95,000 to 130,000 clones, roughly 93% were seen once, and the ten largest hold roughly 1.6%. Material: peripheral blood, obtained 28 days after the second AZD1222 dose. The receptor source for this set is an adult who received the AZD1222 COVID-19 vaccine.

This clone appeared once. The rearrangement joins TRBV7-2 to TRBJ2-1; D is unclear. CDR1 SGHTA and CDR2 FQGNSA come from the germline V gene. The CDR3 contains 16 residues. Trimming removed 7 bases from V and 7 bases from J, with 23 bases in between. The CDR3 is CASTSRVGPMGNEQFF. The CDR3 DNA is TGTGCCAGCACCTCTAGGGTCGGCCCGATGGGTAATGAGCAGTTCTTC. The whole variable domain, filled in from reference TRBV7-2 and TRBJ2-1, reads GAGVSQSPSNKVTEKGKDVELRCDPISGHTALYWYRQSLGQGLEFLIYFQGNSAPDKSGLPSDRFSAERTGGSVSTLTIQRTQQEDSAVYLCASTSRVGPMGNEQFFGPGTRLTVL.

The rearrangement links TRBV7-8 to TRBJ1-1; TRBD1 agrees at 7 bases. The CDR3 is 16 amino acids. After removal of 5 bases from V and 11 bases from J, the junction contained 20 bases not matched to a gene. Germline CDR1 SGHVS, CDR2 FQNEAQ. Here the CDR3 reads CASSIVGAGGRSAAFF. Written as DNA, the CDR3 is TGTGCCAGCAGCATAGTAGGAGCAGGGGGTAGAAGTGCCGCTTTCTTT.

The chain recombines TRBV4-2 with TRBJ2-5, with 12 bases that match TRBD2. This CDR3 contains 16 residues. Germline loops: CDR1 LGHNA, CDR2 YNFKEQ. V trimming: 2 bases; J trimming: 5 bases; junction bases outside the gene matches: 6. CDR3 in DNA: TGTGCCAGCAGCCAAAGACTAGCGGGAGATCGGGAGACCCAGTACTTC. It is translated as CASSQRLAGDRETQYF.

The V gene is TRBV27, the J gene TRBJ1-2, with no clear D. Germline CDR1 MNHEY, CDR2 SMNVEV (reference sequence). Trimming left V 2 bases short and J 4 bases short, with 26 bases between. The CDR3 is made up of 19 amino acids. CDR3 amino acids: CASSLNPNRISRAGYGYTF. Written as DNA, the CDR3 is TGTGCCAGCAGTTTAAACCCGAACCGCATCTCGAGGGCTGGCTATGGCTACACCTTC.

The count of this clone is one. V usage is TRBV6-5 and J usage is TRBJ2-3; unclear D gene. V shed 5 bases and J shed 0 bases, with 12 bases lying between them. The CDR3 runs 15 residues. Germline CDR1 MNHEY, CDR2 SVGAGI. The CDR3 region has the DNA TGTGCCAGCAGTCCCCTACGTGGGAGCACAGATACGCAGTATTTT. Its translation is CASSPLRGSTDTQYF.

CDR3 nucleotide sequence: TGTGCCAGCTCACCACTGTTAGACGATCACAATGAGCAGTTCTTC. Its protein product is CASSPLLDDHNEQFF. The chain links TRBV18 to TRBJ2-1; no firm D call. Germline lookup yields CDR1 KGHSH and CDR2 LQKENI. Trimming cost V 1 base and J 5 bases, with 12 bases left between them. The CDR3 runs to 15 residues.

The V call is TRBV20-1, the J call TRBJ2-7; D not resolved. From germline, CDR1 is DFQATT and CDR2 SNEGSKA (reference sequence). This CDR3 is 8 amino acids long. The V end lost 3 bases, the J end lost 6 bases, and 0 bases lay between the germline ends. CDR3: CSASEQYF. CDR3 in DNA: TGCAGTGCTAGCGAGCAGTACTTC.

The rearrangement uses TRBV6-1 and TRBJ1-4; no clear D. Germline V gene data show CDR1 as MNHNS and CDR2 as SASEGT. The CDR3 runs to 17 residues. Trimming pared 3 bases from V and 0 bases from J, leaving 14 bases between. The CDR3 spells CASSESATLATNEKLFF. The DNA of the CDR3 is TGTGCCAGCAGTGAGTCTGCGACTCTAGCAACTAATGAAAAACTGTTTTTT.

This clone came up a few times. The gene calls are TRBV27 and TRBJ2-2; D is possibly TRBD1 (5 bases). Trimming pared 3 bases from V and 8 bases from J, leaving 7 bases between. The germline CDR1 and CDR2 sequences are MNHEY and SMNVEV (reference sequence). The CDR3 is 12 residues long. Here the CDR3 reads CASSFQGGELFF. The CDR3 DNA reads as TGTGCCAGCAGTTTCCAGGGAGGGGAGCTGTTTTTT.

This chain links TRBV7-2 with TRBJ1-6; D gene ambiguous. Germline assignment: CDR1 SGHTA and CDR2 FQGNSA. This CDR3 is 17 amino acids long. V lost 0 bases and J 7 bases, leaving 16 bases between the germline ends. The DNA of the CDR3 is TGTGCCAGCAGCTTAGCTCCGGCCGGAAATTCGAATTCACCCCTCCACTTT. Amino acid sequence: CASSLAPAGNSNSPLHF.

The chain combines TRBV4-2 with TRBJ2-2; TRBD2 aligns across 8 bases. The CDR3 is 20 residues long. Trimming at V came to 2 bases and at J to 2 bases, leaving 16 bases not matched to a gene. Germline V gene sequence: CDR1 LGHNA, CDR2 YNFKEQ. CDR3 residues: CASSQLSAGGAEINTGELFF. The DNA of the CDR3 is TGTGCCAGCAGCCAATTATCGGCGGGAGGAGCAGAAATTAACACCGGGGAGCTGTTTTTT.

The chain combines TRBV10-3 with TRBJ1-1, with TRBD1 identical over 7 bases. In germline, CDR1 is ENHRY, CDR2 SYGVKD. The CDR3 contains 13 residues. V lost 11 bases, J lost 2 bases, and 8 bases stayed unmatched. CDR3 region: CAVNDRVNTEAFF. CDR3 coding DNA: TGTGCCGTCAATGACAGGGTCAACACTGAAGCTTTCTTT.

The V and J genes are TRBV5-6 and TRBJ2-7; D is uncertain. Germline CDR1 reads SGHDT; CDR2 reads YYEEEE. The CDR3 has 12 amino acids. The germline V and J ends were trimmed by 0 bases and 5 bases, with 6 bases remaining between them. CDR3 DNA sequence: TGTGCCAGCAGCTTGGGGAGAAACGAGCAGTACTTC. This encodes CASSLGRNEQYF.

The genes are TRBV28 and TRBJ1-2, with D maybe TRBD1 (5 bases). This CDR3 is built from 17 residues. The ends were cut back, 7 bases at V and 2 bases at J, with 23 bases in the middle. The germline gives CDR1 MDHEN, CDR2 SYDVKM. The CDR3 region has the DNA TGTGCCAGCACCCCTCCCCCTCGAACAGGCAGGAACTATGGCTACACCTTC. It encodes CASTPPPRTGRNYGYTF.

This clone appeared a single time. This sequence joins TRBV3-1 (or the pseudogene TRBV3-2) and TRBJ2-5; 9 positions agree with TRBD2. Germline lookup yields CDR1 LGHDT and CDR2 YNNKEL (reference sequence). The junction had 6 bases not matched to a gene; V was cut back by 0 bases and J by 4 bases. This CDR3 contains 16 residues. The CDR3 loop is CASSQEREGPLETQYF. The CDR3 coding sequence is TGTGCCAGCAGCCAAGAGCGGGAGGGCCCTCTAGAGACCCAGTACTTC.

The CDR3 sequence: CASSLDWGFGNTIYF. The CDR3 nucleotides are TGTGCCAGCAGCTTAGATTGGGGCTTCGGAAACACCATATATTTT. The J gene is TRBJ1-3, the V gene TRBV7-8; the D gene is possibly TRBD1 (5 bases). V shed 1 base and J shed 4 bases, with 11 bases lying between them. The CDR3 runs 15 residues. CDR1 is SGHVS, CDR2 FQNEAQ, per germline.

The genes are TRBV3-1 (or the pseudogene TRBV3-2) and TRBJ2-7; D perhaps matches TRBD2 (6 bases). CDR1 LGHDT and CDR2 YNNKEL come from the germline V gene (reference sequence). This CDR3 is built from 14 residues. V shed 0 bases and J shed 3 bases, with 9 bases lying between them. The CDR3 spells CASSQDWGDYEQYF. DNA of the CDR3: TGTGCCAGCAGCCAAGATTGGGGGGACTACGAGCAGTACTTC.